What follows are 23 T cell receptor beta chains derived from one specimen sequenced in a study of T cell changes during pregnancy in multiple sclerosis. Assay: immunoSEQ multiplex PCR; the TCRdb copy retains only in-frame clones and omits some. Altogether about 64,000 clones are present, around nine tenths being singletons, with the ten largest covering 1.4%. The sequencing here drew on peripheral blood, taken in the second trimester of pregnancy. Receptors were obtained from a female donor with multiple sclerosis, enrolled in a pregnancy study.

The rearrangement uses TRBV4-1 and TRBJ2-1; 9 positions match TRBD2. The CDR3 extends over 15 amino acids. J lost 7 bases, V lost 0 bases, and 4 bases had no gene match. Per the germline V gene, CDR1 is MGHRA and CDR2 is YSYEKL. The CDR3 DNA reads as TGCGCCAGCAGCCAAGATCTAGGACTAGCGAATGAGCAGTTCTTC. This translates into CASSQDLGLANEQFF.

The CDR3 sequence: CASSLQGTGGALGANVLTF. Here the CDR3 DNA reads TGTGCCAGCAGTTTACAAGGGACAGGGGGCGCCCTAGGGGCCAACGTCCTGACTTTC. The chain combines TRBV27 with TRBJ2-6, with 12 bases lining up with TRBD1. The CDR3 totals 19 residues. CDR1 MNHEY and CDR2 SMNVEV come from the germline V gene (reference sequence). J was trimmed by 4 bases and V by 2 bases; bases with no gene match: 9.

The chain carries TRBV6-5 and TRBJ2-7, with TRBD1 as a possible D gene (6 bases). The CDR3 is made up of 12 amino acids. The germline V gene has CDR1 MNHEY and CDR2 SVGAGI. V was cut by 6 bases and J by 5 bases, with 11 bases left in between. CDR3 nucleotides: TGTGCCAGCAGAAATAGGGGGAACGAGCAGTACTTC. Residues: CASRNRGNEQYF.

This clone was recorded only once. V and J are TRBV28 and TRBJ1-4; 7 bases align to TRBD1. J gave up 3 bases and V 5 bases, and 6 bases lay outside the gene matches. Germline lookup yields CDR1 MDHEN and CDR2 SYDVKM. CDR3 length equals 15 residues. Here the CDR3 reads CASSLSGTANEKLFF. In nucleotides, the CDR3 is TGTGCCAGCAGTCTCTCCGGGACAGCTAATGAAAAACTGTTTTTT.

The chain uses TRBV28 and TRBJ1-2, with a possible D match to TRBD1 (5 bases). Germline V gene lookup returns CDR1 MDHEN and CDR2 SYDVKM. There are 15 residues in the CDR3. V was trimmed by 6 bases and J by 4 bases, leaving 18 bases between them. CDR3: CASRWQGTQTYGYTF. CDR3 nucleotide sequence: TGTGCCAGCAGATGGCAGGGAACCCAAACCTATGGCTACACCTTC.

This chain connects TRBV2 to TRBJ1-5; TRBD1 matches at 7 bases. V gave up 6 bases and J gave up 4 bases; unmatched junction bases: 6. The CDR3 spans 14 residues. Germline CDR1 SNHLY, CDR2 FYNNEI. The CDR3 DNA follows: TGTGCCAGCAGATACCGGGACAGTAATCAGCCCCAGCATTTT. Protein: CASRYRDSNQPQHF.

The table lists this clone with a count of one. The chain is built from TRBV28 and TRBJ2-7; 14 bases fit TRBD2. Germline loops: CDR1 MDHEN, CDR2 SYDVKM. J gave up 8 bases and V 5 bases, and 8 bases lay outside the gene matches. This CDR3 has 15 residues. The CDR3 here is CASSRAGTSGRKQYF. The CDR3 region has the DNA TGTGCCAGCAGTCGAGCCGGGACTAGCGGGAGAAAGCAGTACTTC.

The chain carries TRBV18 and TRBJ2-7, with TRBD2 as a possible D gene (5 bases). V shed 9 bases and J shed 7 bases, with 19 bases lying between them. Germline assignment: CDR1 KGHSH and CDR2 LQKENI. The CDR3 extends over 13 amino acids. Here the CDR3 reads CASSTAGPGEQYF. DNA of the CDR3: TGTGCCAGTTCCACGGCGGGCCCTGGTGAGCAGTACTTC.

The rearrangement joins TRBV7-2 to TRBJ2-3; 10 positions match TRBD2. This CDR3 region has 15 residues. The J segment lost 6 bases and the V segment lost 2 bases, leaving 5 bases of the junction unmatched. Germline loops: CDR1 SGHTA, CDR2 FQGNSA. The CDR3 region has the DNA TGTGCCAGCAGCTTAAGCGGGAGGGCCTCGGATACGCAGTATTTT. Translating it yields CASSLSGRASDTQYF.

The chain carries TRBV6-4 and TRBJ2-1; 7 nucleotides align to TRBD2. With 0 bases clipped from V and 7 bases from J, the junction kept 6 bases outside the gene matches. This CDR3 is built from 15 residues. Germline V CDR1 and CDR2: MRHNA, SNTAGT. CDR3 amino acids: CASSDSSGGGNEQFF. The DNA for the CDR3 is TGTGCCAGCAGTGACTCATCGGGAGGTGGTAATGAGCAGTTCTTC.

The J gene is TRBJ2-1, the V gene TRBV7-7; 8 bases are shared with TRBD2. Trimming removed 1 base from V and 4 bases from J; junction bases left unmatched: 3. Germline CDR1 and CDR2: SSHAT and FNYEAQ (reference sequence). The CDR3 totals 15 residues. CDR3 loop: CASSLELAVYNEQFF. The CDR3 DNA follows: TGTGCCAGCAGCTTAGAACTAGCGGTTTACAATGAGCAGTTCTTC. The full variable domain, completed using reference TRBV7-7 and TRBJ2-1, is GAGVSQSPRYKVTKRGQDVTLRCDPISSHATLYWYQQALGQGPEFLTYFNYEAQPDKSGLPSDRFSAERPEGSISTLTIQRTEQRDSAMYRCASSLELAVYNEQFFGPGTRLTVL.

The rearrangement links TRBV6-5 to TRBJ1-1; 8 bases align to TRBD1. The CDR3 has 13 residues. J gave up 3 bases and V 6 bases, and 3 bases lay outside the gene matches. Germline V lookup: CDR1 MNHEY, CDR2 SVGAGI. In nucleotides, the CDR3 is TGTGCCAGCAGCCCACAGGGGGACACTGAAGCTTTCTTT. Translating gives CASSPQGDTEAFF.

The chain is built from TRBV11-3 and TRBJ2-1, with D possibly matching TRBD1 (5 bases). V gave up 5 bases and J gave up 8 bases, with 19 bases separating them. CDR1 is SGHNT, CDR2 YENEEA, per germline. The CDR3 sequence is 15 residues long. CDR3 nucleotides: TGTGCCAGCAGCCCTGAGAGACAGTTAGGCGATGAGCAGTTCTTC. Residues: CASSPERQLGDEQFF.

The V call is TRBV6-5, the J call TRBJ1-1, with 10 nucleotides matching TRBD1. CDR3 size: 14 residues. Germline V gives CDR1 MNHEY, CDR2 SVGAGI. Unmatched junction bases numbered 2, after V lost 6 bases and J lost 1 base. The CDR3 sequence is CASRRDRGNTEAFF. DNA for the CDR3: TGTGCCAGCAGGCGGGACAGGGGGAACACTGAAGCTTTCTTT.

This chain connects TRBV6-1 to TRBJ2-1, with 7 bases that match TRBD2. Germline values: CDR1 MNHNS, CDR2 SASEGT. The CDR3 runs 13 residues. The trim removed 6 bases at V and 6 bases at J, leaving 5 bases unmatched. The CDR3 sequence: CASRGTSVNEQFF. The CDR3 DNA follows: TGTGCCAGCAGGGGAACTAGCGTCAATGAGCAGTTCTTC.

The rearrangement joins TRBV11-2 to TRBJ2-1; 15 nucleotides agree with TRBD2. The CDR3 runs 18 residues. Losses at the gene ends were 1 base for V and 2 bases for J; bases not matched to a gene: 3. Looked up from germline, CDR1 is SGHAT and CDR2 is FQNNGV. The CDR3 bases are TGTGCCAGCAGCTTAGGGACTAGCGGGAGGGCCGCCTACAATGAGCAGTTCTTC. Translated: CASSLGTSGRAAYNEQFF.

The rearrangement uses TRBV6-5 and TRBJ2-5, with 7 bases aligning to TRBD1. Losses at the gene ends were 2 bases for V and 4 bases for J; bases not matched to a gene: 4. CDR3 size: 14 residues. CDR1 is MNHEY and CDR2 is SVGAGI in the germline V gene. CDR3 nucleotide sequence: TGTGCCAGCAGTTACGCCGGGACAGTAGAGACCCAGTACTTC. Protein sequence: CASSYAGTVETQYF.

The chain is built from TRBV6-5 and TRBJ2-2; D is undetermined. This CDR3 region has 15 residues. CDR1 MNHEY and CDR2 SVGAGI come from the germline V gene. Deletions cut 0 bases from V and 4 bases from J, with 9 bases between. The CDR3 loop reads CASSYSRQSTGELFF. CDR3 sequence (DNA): TGTGCCAGCAGTTACTCGAGGCAGAGCACCGGGGAGCTGTTTTTT.

The CDR3 here is CASSLDGTVNTEAFF. CDR3 coding DNA: TGTGCCAGCAGCTTGGACGGGACAGTAAACACTGAAGCTTTCTTT. The chain employs TRBV5-6 and TRBJ1-1; TRBD1 matches at 7 bases. The CDR3 sequence is 15 residues long. With V trimmed by 0 bases and J by 2 bases, 4 bases remained unmatched. Germline V gene data show CDR1 as SGHDT and CDR2 as YYEEEE.

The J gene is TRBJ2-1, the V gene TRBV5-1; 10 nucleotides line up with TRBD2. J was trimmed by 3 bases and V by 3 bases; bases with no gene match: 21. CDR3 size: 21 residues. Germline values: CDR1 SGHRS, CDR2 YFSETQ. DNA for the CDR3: TGCGCCAGCAGCTGGGGCGGTTCGTCTAGCGGGAGTTTCCCCTACTACAATGAGCAGTTCTTC. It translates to CASSWGGSSSGSFPYYNEQFF.

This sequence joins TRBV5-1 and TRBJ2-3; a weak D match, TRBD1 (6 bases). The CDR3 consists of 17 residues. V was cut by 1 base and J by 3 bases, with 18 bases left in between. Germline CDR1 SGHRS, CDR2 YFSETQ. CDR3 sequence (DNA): TGCGCCAGCAGCTTGACAGGGTCAACCCTGGGGACAGATACGCAGTATTTT. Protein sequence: CASSLTGSTLGTDTQYF. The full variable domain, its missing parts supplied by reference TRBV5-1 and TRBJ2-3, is KAGVTQTPRYLIKTRGQQVTLSCSPISGHRSVSWYQQTPGQGLQFLFEYFSETQRNKGNFPGRFSGRQFSNSRSEMNVSTLELGDSALYLCASSLTGSTLGTDTQYFGPGTRLTVL.

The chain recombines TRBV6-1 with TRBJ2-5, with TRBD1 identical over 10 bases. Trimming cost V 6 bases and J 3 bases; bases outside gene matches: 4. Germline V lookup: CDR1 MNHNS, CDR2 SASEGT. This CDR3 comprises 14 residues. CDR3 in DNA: TGTGCCAGCAGGCCCGGGACAGGGGAAGAGACCCAGTACTTC. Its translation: CASRPGTGEETQYF.

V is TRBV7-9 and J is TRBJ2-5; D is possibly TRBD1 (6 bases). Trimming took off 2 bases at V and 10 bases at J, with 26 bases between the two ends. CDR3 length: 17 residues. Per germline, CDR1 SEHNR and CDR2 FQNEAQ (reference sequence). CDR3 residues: CASSLRPTGQAETGQYF. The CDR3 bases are TGTGCCAGCAGCTTACGCCCCACGGGGCAGGCCGAGACAGGCCAGTACTTC. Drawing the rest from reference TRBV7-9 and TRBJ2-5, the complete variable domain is DTGVSQNPRHKITKRGQNVTFRCDPISEHNRLYWYRQTLGQGPEFLTYFQNEAQLEKSRLLSDRFSAERPKGSFSTLEIQRTEQGDSAMYLCASSLRPTGQAETGQYFGPGTRLLVL.